The TCR beta chain described here comes from a study of cytomegalovirus exposure and HLA in healthy donors. Findings and limits, study-wide: Most TCR beta V segments were productive about 87% or about 30% of the time in an earlier analysis. About 150 TCR beta chains were listed as cytomegalovirus-associated.

Note on this clone: No antigen is known for it.

Amplification used 60 Vbeta primers and 13 Jbeta primers. The protocol was immunoSEQ multiplex PCR, while the TCRdb copy is restricted to in-frame clones and leaves out a portion. The data contain about 190,000 clones, 70% to 90% of them singletons. Trimming took 5 bases from V and 2 from J, leaving 9 bases between them. The CDR3 sequence is 13 residues long. The germline gives CDR1 MNHNY, CDR2 SVGAGI (reference sequence). This TCR derives from a woman aged 18-30 years in good health and CMV-seropositive. The chain has TRBV6-6 and TRBJ2-5, with D possibly being TRBD2 (6 bases). Material: PBMCs. CDR3 amino acids: CASSGGEQETQYF. The CDR3 coding sequence is TGTGCCAGCAGTGGCGGGGAACAAGAGACCCAGTACTTC.